Each of the 17 T cell receptor beta chains below was sequenced from the same sample in a study of blood T cell repertoires in COVID-19. Sequenced by immunoSEQ multiplex PCR; TCRdb stores in-frame clones only, minus some. The profile shows 130,000 to 150,000 clones, about three quarters of them singletons. The sequenced material came from peripheral blood. These receptors came from a woman in her sixties or seventies with acute or convalescent COVID-19.

This chain uses TRBV4-2 with TRBJ2-3; 10 bases align to TRBD2. The CDR3 totals 16 residues. Germline V CDR1 and CDR2: LGHNA, YNFKEQ. With 0 bases clipped from V and 3 bases from J, the junction kept 3 bases outside the gene matches. The CDR3 DNA reads as TGTGCCAGCAGCCAAGAACCTAGCGGGAGTACAGATACGCAGTATTTT. It encodes CASSQEPSGSTDTQYF.

V gene TRBV28 combines with J gene TRBJ1-1; TRBD1 is a possible D gene (6 bases). Germline-derived CDR1 and CDR2 are MDHEN and SYDVKM. This CDR3 contains 15 residues. Deletions cut 3 bases from V and 4 bases from J, with 15 bases between. The CDR3 sequence is CASSFLGQGGTEAFF. The CDR3 bases are TGTGCCAGCAGTTTCCTCGGACAAGGGGGCACTGAAGCTTTCTTT.

The table lists this clone with a count of one. The V call is TRBV7-6, the J call TRBJ2-2, with D unresolved. Trimming shortened V by 1 base and J by 7 bases, and 4 bases separated the two germline ends. The CDR3 loop spans 12 amino acids. Per the germline V gene, CDR1 is SGHVS and CDR2 is FNYEAQ. The CDR3 DNA reads as TGTGCCAGCAGCTTAGACTTCGGGGAGCTGTTTTTT. Amino acid sequence: CASSLDFGELFF. Full variable domain (outside the CDR3, taken from reference TRBV7-6 and TRBJ2-2): GAGVSQSPRYKVTKRGQDVALRCDPISGHVSLYWYRQALGQGPEFLTYFNYEAQQDKSGLPNDRFSAERPEGSISTLTIQRTEQRDSAMYRCASSLDFGELFFGEGSRLTVL.

The chain uses TRBV28 and TRBJ2-5; D perhaps matches TRBD1 (6 bases). Germline CDR1 reads MDHEN; CDR2 reads SYDVKM. Trimming left V 2 bases short and J 1 base short, with 14 bases between. The CDR3 has 16 residues. The CDR3 spells CASSLGGSRAQETQYF. Here the CDR3 DNA reads TGTGCCAGCAGTTTAGGGGGCAGTCGTGCCCAAGAGACCCAGTACTTC.

This chain links TRBV3-1 (or the pseudogene TRBV3-2) with TRBJ2-1; 7 nucleotides align to TRBD1. With 1 base clipped from V and 6 bases from J, the junction kept 3 bases outside the gene matches. The CDR3 runs 14 residues. The germline V gene has CDR1 LGHDT and CDR2 YNNKEL (reference sequence). The DNA for the CDR3 is TGTGCCAGCAGCCAAGGGACAGGCAGCAATGAGCAGTTCTTC. Translated, it gives CASSQGTGSNEQFF.

The J gene is TRBJ2-1, the V gene TRBV12-5; 14 positions agree with TRBD2. V shed 4 bases, J shed 10 bases, and the junction held 9 bases outside the gene matches. Germline V gives CDR1 LGHNT, CDR2 FRNRAP. The CDR3 runs 16 residues. Here the CDR3 reads CASGYSGTSGSREQFF. Here the CDR3 DNA reads TGTGCTAGTGGTTACTCCGGGACTAGCGGGAGCCGGGAGCAGTTCTTC.

The chain uses TRBV6-5 and TRBJ2-1; weak D call: TRBD2 (6 bases). The CDR3 is made up of 15 amino acids. With 7 bases removed from V and 2 bases from J, the gap between germline ends came to 15 bases. From germline, CDR1 is MNHEY and CDR2 SVGAGI. The CDR3 sequence: CASNEGGRPYNEQFF. CDR3 DNA sequence: TGTGCCAGCAACGAGGGAGGTAGGCCCTACAATGAGCAGTTCTTC.

V gene TRBV5-1 combines with J gene TRBJ2-5; 10 bases map to TRBD2. This CDR3 is built from 15 residues. The trim removed 4 bases at V and 3 bases at J, leaving 6 bases unmatched. The germline V gene encodes CDR1 SGHRS and CDR2 YFSETQ. The CDR3 region has the DNA TGCGCCAGCAGCCAGGCCCTAGCGGGAGAAGAGACCCAGTACTTC. Encoded protein: CASSQALAGEETQYF.

The genes are TRBV7-3 and TRBJ2-1; 10 nucleotides align to TRBD2. The CDR3 is 16 residues long. Germline V lookup: CDR1 SGHTA, CDR2 FQGTGA. J lost 4 bases, V lost 9 bases, and 12 bases had no gene match. CDR3 loop: CASSPGPGLAYNEQFF. CDR3 sequence (DNA): TGTGCCAGTAGTCCGGGTCCGGGACTAGCGTACAATGAGCAGTTCTTC.

The rearrangement links TRBV19 to TRBJ1-1; D not resolved. CDR3 length equals 14 residues. Germline V lookup: CDR1 LNHDA, CDR2 SQIVND (reference sequence). Trimming took 7 bases from V and 6 from J, leaving 18 bases between them. DNA of the CDR3: TGTGCCAGTACGCAACCGGGGAGGTACGCTGAAGCTTTCTTT. Translated, it gives CASTQPGRYAEAFF.

This clone was seen only a few times. The chain employs TRBV28 and TRBJ2-4, with TRBD1 matching over 10 bases. The CDR3 totals 14 residues. CDR1 is MDHEN, CDR2 SYDVKM, per germline. V lost 6 bases, J lost 6 bases, and 5 bases stayed unmatched. For the CDR3, the DNA is TGTGCCAGCAGGGGAGGGGACAGGGGAAACATTCAGTACTTC. Protein product: CASRGGDRGNIQYF. Filled out from reference TRBV28 and TRBJ2-4, the complete variable domain reads DVKVTQSSRYLVKRTGEKVFLECVQDMDHENMFWYRQDPGLGLRLIYFSYDVKMKEKGDIPEGYSVSREKKERFSLILESASTNQTSMYLCASRGGDRGNIQYFGAGTRLSVL.

The rearrangement joins TRBV18 to TRBJ1-4, with D perhaps TRBD1 (6 bases). Germline V gives CDR1 KGHSH, CDR2 LQKENI. This CDR3 contains 14 residues. Trimming cost V 5 bases and J 5 bases, with 12 bases left between them. The CDR3 coding sequence is TGTGCCAGCTCATCGACAGGAGAAAATGAAAAACTGTTTTTT. Residues: CASSSTGENEKLFF.

This chain links TRBV30 with TRBJ1-2, with 7 bases fitting TRBD1. V shed 0 bases, J shed 6 bases, and the junction held 4 bases outside the gene matches. Looked up from germline, CDR1 is GTSNPN and CDR2 is SVGIG (reference sequence). CDR3 size: 13 residues. The CDR3 DNA sequence: TGTGCCTGGAGTGTGCTCGGGACAGATGGCTACACCTTC. Its protein product is CAWSVLGTDGYTF.

This sequence joins TRBV24-1 and TRBJ2-7; TRBD1 agrees at 8 bases. The CDR3 consists of 15 residues. V trimming: 4 bases; J trimming: 3 bases; junction bases outside the gene matches: 7. Germline-derived CDR1 and CDR2 are KGHDR and SFDVKD. The CDR3 nucleotides read TGTGCCACCAGTGACGCCGGGACAGGCGTCTACGAGCAGTACTTC. Translation: CATSDAGTGVYEQYF.

The chain recombines TRBV7-9 with TRBJ2-2; TRBD2 agrees at 10 bases. Germline CDR1 and CDR2: SEHNR and FQNEAQ (reference sequence). The CDR3 length is 19 residues. V lost 4 bases, J lost 4 bases, and 15 bases stayed unmatched. CDR3 DNA sequence: TGTGCCAGCAGCTCCTTTGATAGCGGGAGGCAGCCTGCCACCGGGGAGCTGTTTTTT. Its protein is CASSSFDSGRQPATGELFF.

The chain joins TRBV18 to TRBJ2-7, with 7 bases aligning to TRBD1. Germline trimming cut 5 bases from V and 2 bases from J; bases unmatched to any gene: 9. Germline CDR1 and CDR2: KGHSH and LQKENI. This CDR3 contains 15 residues. CDR3 in DNA: TGTGCCAGCTCATCAAACAGGGGAACGGCCTACGAGCAGTACTTC. Amino acid sequence: CASSSNRGTAYEQYF. The full variable domain, rest sourced from reference TRBV18 and TRBJ2-7, is NAGVMQNPRHLVRRRGQEARLRCSPMKGHSHVYWYRQLPEEGLKFMVYLQKENIIDESGMPKERFSAEFPKEGPSILRIQQVVRGDSAAYFCASSSNRGTAYEQYFGPGTRLTVT.

This clone has only a few counts. CDR3 sequence: CASSLGGHTLGTEAFF. The CDR3 DNA reads TGTGCCAGCAGTTTAGGGGGACACACTTTGGGCACTGAAGCTTTCTTT. The rearrangement uses TRBV27 and TRBJ1-1, with D possibly TRBD1 on 6 matching bases. Trimming took off 2 bases at V and 4 bases at J, with 17 bases between the two ends. Germline V lookup: CDR1 MNHEY, CDR2 SMNVEV (reference sequence). The CDR3 is 16 amino acids.